These 15 T cell receptor beta chains originate from one sample sequenced in a study of control samples from healthy donors and cancer patients. The repertoire was sequenced with immunoSEQ multiplex PCR; TCRdb's copy has only in-frame clones and lacks some. This sample has 150,000 to 200,000 clones, with roughly 89% found just once. The source material was blood. The receptors originated from a woman aged 45-65 years in good health.

J is TRBJ2-5 and V is TRBV6-2 or TRBV6-3; no definite D call. Germline CDR1 and CDR2: MNHEY and SVGEGT. This CDR3 contains 12 residues. Trimming pared 2 bases from V and 1 base from J, leaving 2 bases between. The CDR3 bases are TGTGCCAGCAGTTACCTCCAAGAGACCCAGTACTTC. As protein: CASSYLQETQYF.

The V and J genes are TRBV28 and TRBJ2-5; D may correspond to TRBD1 or TRBD2 (5 bases each). The V gene's germline CDR1 is MDHEN and CDR2 SYDVKM. Trimming took off 7 bases at V and 3 bases at J, with 24 bases between the two ends. The CDR3 is made up of 17 amino acids. For the CDR3, the DNA is TGTGCCAGCACCCGAATGGGGCTAGCCAGCAGAAAAGAGACCCAGTACTTC. This codes for CASTRMGLASRKETQYF.

The chain has TRBV20-1 and TRBJ1-4, with a possible D match to TRBD1 (5 bases). Trimming stripped 3 bases from V and 8 bases from J, with 19 bases between. The CDR3 loop spans 15 amino acids. Germline V lookup: CDR1 DFQATT, CDR2 SNEGSKA (reference sequence). CDR3 region: CSASSLGGEREKLFF. CDR3 nucleotide sequence: TGCAGTGCTAGTTCTCTTGGGGGGGAACGGGAAAAACTGTTTTTT.

The rearrangement joins TRBV15 to TRBJ1-3; D may be TRBD1 (5 bases). Germline V CDR1 and CDR2: LNHNV, YYDKDF (reference sequence). This CDR3 has 13 amino acids. The V end was cut by 9 bases, the J end by 6 bases, with 15 bases between. The CDR3 is CATSAGHLNTIYF. As DNA, the CDR3 is TGTGCCACAAGCGCCGGACACCTAAACACCATATATTTT.

The chain links TRBV18 to TRBJ1-5; 9 bases fit TRBD1. Germline-derived CDR1 and CDR2 are KGHSH and LQKENI. V trimming: 4 bases; J trimming: 6 bases; junction bases outside the gene matches: 4. CDR3 length: 14 residues. This chain's CDR3 is CASSLGTGRQPQHF. DNA of the CDR3: TGTGCCAGCTCACTAGGGACAGGGCGTCAGCCCCAGCATTTT.

The chain couples TRBV10-2 to TRBJ2-1, with TRBD2 identical over 7 bases. The CDR3 length is 15 residues. Per germline, CDR1 WSHSY and CDR2 SAAADI. V lost 8 bases, J lost 3 bases, and 10 bases stayed unmatched. The CDR3 bases are TGCGCCAGCGGGTTAGGAGGCGGGGGCTACAATGAGCAGTTCTTC. Amino acids: CASGLGGGGYNEQFF.

The J gene is TRBJ2-7, the V gene TRBV5-8, with a weak D call TRBD2 (6 bases). Looked up from germline, CDR1 is SGHTS and CDR2 is YDEGEE. V was trimmed by 2 bases and J by 3 bases, leaving 21 bases between them. The CDR3 has 17 residues. The CDR3 DNA reads as TGTGCCAGCAGCTTACGGACTATTATTCTAGGGAACTACGAGCAGTACTTC. This codes for CASSLRTIILGNYEQYF.

The sample holds one count of this clone. This chain uses TRBV6-5 with TRBJ1-1; perhaps TRBD1 as D (5 bases). This CDR3 is 14 amino acids long. Trimming removed 1 base at V and 3 bases at J, with 9 bases between. Germline V gene data show CDR1 as MNHEY and CDR2 as SVGAGI. The CDR3 spells CASSYWGGDTEAFF. The CDR3 region has the DNA TGTGCCAGCAGTTACTGGGGGGGGGACACTGAAGCTTTCTTT.

This sequence joins TRBV24-1 and TRBJ2-3; 11 bases fit TRBD1. Germline values: CDR1 KGHDR, CDR2 SFDVKD. V trimming: 3 bases; J trimming: 1 base; junction bases outside the gene matches: 8. The CDR3 has 18 amino acids. CDR3: CATSDRGQGEKGTDTQYF. The CDR3 DNA reads TGTGCCACCAGTGATCGGGGACAGGGGGAAAAGGGCACAGATACGCAGTATTTT.

The chain employs TRBV6-5 and TRBJ2-7; 8 nucleotides agree with TRBD2. V was clipped by 7 bases and J by 3 bases; unmatched bases: 5. Per the germline V gene, CDR1 is MNHEY and CDR2 is SVGAGI. CDR3 length: 13 amino acids. CDR3 sequence reads: CASKAGGIYEQYF. CDR3 DNA sequence: TGTGCCAGCAAGGCGGGAGGAATCTACGAGCAGTACTTC.

Only one count was recorded for this clone. This chain connects TRBV11-2 to TRBJ1-4; D gene uncertain. The germline V gene has CDR1 SGHAT and CDR2 FQNNGV. This CDR3 is 13 amino acids long. V lost 1 base and J lost 8, with 8 bases in between. This chain's CDR3 is CASSLVTSEKLFF. The CDR3 DNA reads TGTGCCAGCAGCTTAGTCACTAGCGAAAAACTGTTTTTT.

This clone was seen more than once but under ten times. This chain connects TRBV6-6 to TRBJ1-2; D perhaps matches TRBD1 (5 bases). From germline, CDR1 is MNHNY and CDR2 SVGAGI (reference sequence). The CDR3 runs 16 residues. V was clipped by 2 bases and J by 2 bases, with 15 bases between them. The CDR3 spells CASSYGRGVRNYGYTF. The CDR3 DNA follows: TGTGCCAGCAGTTACGGTAGAGGGGTCAGGAACTATGGCTACACCTTC.

The gene calls are TRBV7-2 and TRBJ2-3; 7 nucleotides align to TRBD2. The CDR3 length is 16 residues. The V and J ends lost 1 base and 2 bases, in that order; junction bases with no gene match: 6. CDR1 and CDR2 from the germline V gene are SGHTA and FQGNSA. This CDR3 reads CASSLVPSGSTDTQYF. For the CDR3, the DNA is TGTGCCAGCAGCTTAGTTCCTAGCGGTTCCACAGATACGCAGTATTTT.

This chain uses TRBV7-2 with TRBJ1-6, with D tentatively TRBD1 (6 bases). The germline gives CDR1 SGHTA, CDR2 FQGNSA. V shed 5 bases and J shed 9 bases, with 20 bases lying between them. This CDR3 comprises 16 residues. The CDR3 sequence: CASSPRVAGAGSPLHF. As DNA, the CDR3 is TGTGCCAGCAGCCCGAGGGTTGCGGGGGCAGGTTCACCCCTCCACTTT.

V and J are TRBV5-4 and TRBJ1-2; tentative D call: TRBD1 (6 bases). This CDR3 is built from 12 residues. Germline loops: CDR1 SGHNT, CDR2 YYREEE (reference sequence). The V and J ends lost 3 bases and 7 bases respectively, with 10 bases between them. Here the CDR3 DNA reads TGTGCCAGCAGCTGGGGGGGCAGTGGCTACACCTTC. Translating it yields CASSWGGSGYTF.